This T cell receptor beta chain was sequenced for a study of cytotoxic CD8 clonotypes in ibrutinib-treated CLL. The CDR3 is 15 residues long. V was clipped by 4 bases and J by 4 bases, with 17 bases between them. The V gene's germline CDR1 is MNHEY and CDR2 SMNVEV (reference sequence). Depth targeted 1 in 200,000 to 1 in 1 million T cells, averaging roughly 9.7x coverage per clonotype. Generated by immunoSEQ multiplex PCR, the TCRdb table keeps only in-frame clones and is missing some. This table holds fewer than 90,000 clones, more than 60% found once. The sequence derives from a human donor with chronic lymphocytic leukemia. The chain uses TRBV27 and TRBJ2-7, with D possibly TRBD2 on 6 matching bases. The starting material was PBMCs, obtained after 12 months of ibrutinib treatment. Written as DNA, the CDR3 is TGTGCCAGCAGTTCCCCCGTTGGGGGGAAATACGAGCAGTACTTC. This translates into CASSSPVGGKYEQYF.